This entry is about one T cell receptor (beta chain). Other nucleotide sequences from this sample produce the same CDR3. This specimen comes from a study of blood T cell repertoires in COVID-19. Study-level information: The study drew acute and convalescent COVID-19 samples from the United States, Italy and Spain.

TCRdb's table, derived via immunoSEQ multiplex PCR, lists solely in-frame clones and lacks some. In the table there are 150,000 to 200,000 clones, under 85% of which are singletons. Adults between about 18 and 95 years of age took part from fewer than 30 US areas. In Cohort 3, a recovered donor had either two negative PCRs, clearance, or symptom resolution. The TCR sequence derives from a man aged 50-60 years who had recovered from COVID-19. Input material: PBMCs or T cells enriched from blood (not recorded which).

The CDR3 DNA follows: TGTGCCAGCAGCTTGGAGGCGGGGCGCGGAGAGACCCAGTACTTC. This codes for CASSLEAGRGETQYF. V gene TRBV5-8 combines with J gene TRBJ2-5, with D tentatively TRBD2 (6 bases). V was shortened by 0 bases and J by 4 bases, with 13 bases between the two germline ends. Germline assignment: CDR1 SGHTS and CDR2 YDEGEE. The length of the CDR3 is 15 residues.